This T cell receptor beta chain was sequenced in a study of tumor-infiltrating lymphocytes in primary liver carcinoma. The V end lost 5 bases, the J end lost 6 bases, and 17 bases lay between the germline ends. The CDR3 contains 14 residues. This clonotype was picked up many times. A primer in the constant region served to generate TCR beta cDNA from approximately 460 ng of total RNA. Slightly modified ARM-PCR served as the procedure for the TCR beta libraries. These libraries came from three rounds of nested multiplex PCR. Researchers ran the first two PCR rounds for roughly 10 cycles each with TRBV1-TRBV30 forward primers and a C-beta reverse primer. TCRdb analysed the multiplex PCR reads with MiXCR anew, one entry per CDR3 protein. The sample includes 250,000 to 400,000 distinct CDR3 sequences, roughly two thirds of them seen just once. Blood RNA came from unsorted whole blood; germline DNA was also extracted. Treatment-naive at the time, the patients had chronic HBV infection. What was collected before surgery was 3.5 to 4.5 milliliters of peripheral blood.

This chain links TRBV12-3 or TRBV12-4 with TRBJ2-7, with D perhaps matching TRBD1 (6 bases). This TCR derives from a man aged 40-49 years with primary liver carcinoma and hepatitis B virus infection. The material sequenced was peripheral blood. The DNA for the CDR3 is TGTGCCAGCAGTCCTCCCGGGACACCCTCCGAGCAGTACTTC. Its translation: CASSPPGTPSEQYF.